Following are 25 T cell receptor beta chains from one sample sequenced in a study of cytomegalovirus exposure and HLA in healthy donors. 13 Jbeta primers and 60 Vbeta primers were used for the PCR. Using immunoSEQ multiplex PCR, the repertoire was profiled, and TCRdb retains in-frame clones only, with some absent. The profile shows about 130,000 clones, around three quarters of them singletons. Sequencing used PBMCs. All receptors come from a woman aged 55-70 years in good health and CMV-seropositive.

The J gene is TRBJ2-7, the V gene TRBV6-5, with TRBD1 as a possible D gene (6 bases). Germline loops: CDR1 MNHEY, CDR2 SVGAGI. The CDR3 has 16 amino acids. Trimming shortened V by 0 bases and J by 2 bases, and 14 bases separated the two germline ends. DNA for the CDR3: TGTGCCAGCAGTTACTCGATTGGGGGCCTCGCCTACGAGCAGTACTTC. It specifies CASSYSIGGLAYEQYF.

The rearrangement links TRBV5-1 to TRBJ2-1; D gene ambiguous. Germline V lookup: CDR1 SGHRS, CDR2 YFSETQ. Trimming left V 9 bases short and J 4 bases short, with 17 bases between. The CDR3 totals 14 residues. This CDR3 reads CATKETTNYNEQFF. CDR3 coding DNA: TGCGCCACCAAAGAAACTACCAATTACAATGAGCAGTTCTTC.

This chain uses TRBV11-2 with TRBJ2-2; maybe TRBD2 (6 bases). With 6 bases removed from V and 0 bases from J, the gap between germline ends came to 11 bases. Germline V lookup: CDR1 SGHAT, CDR2 FQNNGV. The length of the CDR3 is 15 residues. The CDR3 is CASRLTSTNTGELFF. CDR3 bases: TGTGCCAGCAGGCTTACTAGCACGAACACCGGGGAGCTGTTTTTT. Filled out from reference TRBV11-2 and TRBJ2-2, the complete variable domain reads EAGVAQSPRYKIIEKRQSVAFWCNPISGHATLYWYQQILGQGPKLLIQFQNNGVVDDSQLPKDRFSAERLKGVDSTLKIQPAKLEDSAVYLCASRLTSTNTGELFFGEGSRLTVL.

The gene calls are TRBV7-2 and TRBJ2-7; D is perhaps TRBD2 (6 bases). Germline V gives CDR1 SGHTA, CDR2 FQGNSA. Trimming took 5 bases from V and 2 from J, leaving 13 bases between them. CDR3 length: 14 residues. The CDR3 nucleotides read TGTGCCAGCAGCCGGAGGGACGGGACCTACGAGCAGTACTTC. Amino acid sequence: CASSRRDGTYEQYF.

CDR3 sequence (DNA): TGTGCCTGGAGTTTGGGACAGGCGAACACTGAAGCTTTCTTT. It is translated as CAWSLGQANTEAFF. The gene calls are TRBV30 and TRBJ1-1; TRBD1 matches 8 bases. V dropped 2 bases and J dropped 1; count of bases not matched to a gene: 3. CDR1 GTSNPN and CDR2 SVGIG come from the germline V gene (reference sequence). CDR3 length equals 14 residues.

The chain recombines TRBV5-1 with TRBJ1-1; TRBD1 might be the D (5 bases). V gave up 0 bases and J gave up 3 bases, with 9 bases separating them. In germline, CDR1 is SGHRS, CDR2 YFSETQ. This CDR3 contains 14 residues. The CDR3 DNA sequence: TGCGCCAGCAGCTTGGGACAGCCCGACACTGAAGCTTTCTTT. Amino acid sequence: CASSLGQPDTEAFF.

This chain connects TRBV9 to TRBJ1-5, with 10 bases matching TRBD1. The CDR3 has 15 residues. CDR1 is SGDLS, CDR2 YYNGEE, per germline. V gave up 3 bases and J gave up 5 bases; unmatched junction bases: 5. The CDR3 spells CASSAGQGIYQPQHF. As DNA, the CDR3 is TGTGCCAGCAGCGCGGGACAGGGGATTTATCAGCCCCAGCATTTT.

This clone was seen a single time. The chain joins TRBV28 to TRBJ2-3, with 9 bases identical to TRBD2. J was trimmed by 1 base and V by 3 bases; bases with no gene match: 5. The CDR3 covers 16 residues. Germline V gives CDR1 MDHEN, CDR2 SYDVKM. For the CDR3, the DNA is TGTGCCAGCAGTTTTCAGCGGGGGGACGGCACAGATACGCAGTATTTT. As protein: CASSFQRGDGTDTQYF. The full variable domain, completed using reference TRBV28 and TRBJ2-3, is DVKVTQSSRYLVKRTGEKVFLECVQDMDHENMFWYRQDPGLGLRLIYFSYDVKMKEKGDIPEGYSVSREKKERFSLILESASTNQTSMYLCASSFQRGDGTDTQYFGPGTRLTVL.

The V gene is TRBV7-3, the J gene TRBJ2-7; 8 bases match TRBD2. Per the germline V gene, CDR1 is SGHTA and CDR2 is FQGTGA. The CDR3 loop spans 18 amino acids. V dropped 5 bases and J dropped 0; count of bases not matched to a gene: 15. The CDR3 loop is CASSPTGTRGISSYEQYF. DNA for the CDR3: TGTGCCAGCAGCCCGACCGGGACTAGGGGGATAAGCTCCTACGAGCAGTACTTC.

The J gene is TRBJ1-3, the V gene TRBV9; tentative D call: TRBD1 (6 bases). V was pared by 3 bases and J by 4 bases, with 14 bases between. In germline, CDR1 is SGDLS, CDR2 YYNGEE. The CDR3 has 15 residues. In nucleotides, the CDR3 is TGTGCCAGCAGCGGATTAACAGGGCACGGAAACACCATATATTTT. It translates to CASSGLTGHGNTIYF.

V is TRBV7-2 and J is TRBJ2-7; 10 nucleotides agree with TRBD1. The J segment lost 0 bases and the V segment lost 1 base, leaving 6 bases of the junction unmatched. CDR3 size: 17 residues. The germline V gene has CDR1 SGHTA and CDR2 FQGNSA. The chain's CDR3 is CASSLGQGATSSYEQYF. The CDR3 DNA is TGTGCCAGCAGCTTAGGACAGGGGGCGACGTCCTCCTACGAGCAGTACTTC.

The V and J genes are TRBV18 and TRBJ2-7; TRBD2 is a possible D gene (6 bases). Germline values: CDR1 KGHSH, CDR2 LQKENI. V was pared by 4 bases and J by 3 bases, with 13 bases between. CDR3 size: 14 residues. CDR3: CASSLSRGGYEQYF. The CDR3 DNA reads TGTGCCAGCTCACTCTCGCGGGGAGGCTACGAGCAGTACTTC.

The chain recombines TRBV5-1 with TRBJ2-1, with 10 positions matching TRBD2. V was clipped by 0 bases and J by 4 bases; unmatched bases: 4. Germline V CDR1 and CDR2: SGHRS, YFSETQ. This CDR3 contains 16 residues. In nucleotides, the CDR3 is TGCGCCAGCAGCTTGGCGGGGACTAGCGTATACAATGAGCAGTTCTTC. Its protein is CASSLAGTSVYNEQFF.

This clone was counted a single time. This chain uses TRBV11-2 with TRBJ1-6; maybe TRBD1 (6 bases). Germline CDR1 and CDR2: SGHAT and FQNNGV. Trimming shortened V by 6 bases and J by 7 bases, and 16 bases separated the two germline ends. This CDR3 region has 15 residues. The CDR3 DNA follows: TGTGCCAGCAGTCCCAGACAGGCTCAAAATTCACCCCTCCACTTT. The encoded protein is CASSPRQAQNSPLHF.

This clone was detected once. The V call is TRBV19, the J call TRBJ2-3; 7 nucleotides match TRBD1. J lost 3 bases, V lost 6 bases, and 9 bases had no gene match. The length of the CDR3 is 15 residues. Germline V lookup: CDR1 LNHDA, CDR2 SQIVND (reference sequence). CDR3 coding DNA: TGTGCCAGTAGCCAACGACAGGGTGTAACAGATACGCAGTATTTT. Protein product: CASSQRQGVTDTQYF.

The rearrangement uses TRBV11-2 and TRBJ2-7; unclear D gene. The V gene's germline CDR1 is SGHAT and CDR2 FQNNGV. The V gene lost 5 bases and the J gene lost 4 bases, with 6 bases spanning the gap. This CDR3 spans 11 amino acids. Here the CDR3 reads CASSLLYEQYF. CDR3 coding DNA: TGTGCCAGCAGCCTGCTATACGAGCAGTACTTC. Together with reference TRBV11-2 and TRBJ2-7, the CDR3 gives the full variable domain: EAGVAQSPRYKIIEKRQSVAFWCNPISGHATLYWYQQILGQGPKLLIQFQNNGVVDDSQLPKDRFSAERLKGVDSTLKIQPAKLEDSAVYLCASSLLYEQYFGPGTRLTVT.

The chain employs TRBV7-3 and TRBJ2-5; the D gene is possibly TRBD2 (5 bases). The CDR3 runs to 14 residues. Germline CDR1 and CDR2: SGHTA and FQGTGA. The ends were cut back, 0 bases at V and 2 bases at J, with 7 bases in the middle. The CDR3, as DNA: TGTGCCAGCAGCTTAACTAGCGTACAAGAGACCCAGTACTTC. Translating gives CASSLTSVQETQYF.

The V and J genes are TRBV7-2 and TRBJ2-3, with 9 bases identical to TRBD2. The CDR3 runs to 17 residues. Germline CDR1 and CDR2: SGHTA and FQGNSA. With V trimmed by 0 bases and J by 3 bases, 7 bases remained unmatched. CDR3 protein: CASSLASSGARTDTQYF. The DNA for the CDR3 is TGTGCCAGCAGCTTAGCGTCTAGCGGGGCACGGACAGATACGCAGTATTTT.

The V call is TRBV7-2, the J call TRBJ2-7; 10 nucleotides align to TRBD2. The germline V gene encodes CDR1 SGHTA and CDR2 FQGNSA. The length of the CDR3 is 15 residues. V lost 7 bases, J lost 4 bases, and 10 bases stayed unmatched. CDR3 loop: CASTSSAGGLYEQYF. Here the CDR3 DNA reads TGTGCCAGCACCTCTTCAGCGGGGGGGCTTTACGAGCAGTACTTC.

The CDR3 nucleotides are TGCGCCAGCAGCCAAGCCCGCGGGAGGGCCGGGACCGGGGAGCTGTTTTTT. The encoded protein is CASSQARGRAGTGELFF. The J gene is TRBJ2-2, the V gene TRBV4-3, with 9 bases matching TRBD2. With V trimmed by 1 base and J by 5 bases, 8 bases remained unmatched. Germline V CDR1 and CDR2: LGHNA, YSLEER. This CDR3 has 17 residues.

The chain combines TRBV6-6 with TRBJ2-5, with 9 bases aligning to TRBD2. The end of the DNA is better explained by TRBJ2-7, so the J call may be wrong. Per the germline V gene, CDR1 is MNHNY and CDR2 is SVGAGI (reference sequence). This CDR3 is 15 amino acids long. This CDR3 is CASRPSVAGVYEQYF. The CDR3 nucleotides read TGTGCCAGCAGGCCCTCTGTAGCGGGGGTCTACGAGCAGTACTTC.

The chain joins TRBV4-1 to TRBJ1-2; 8 nucleotides agree with TRBD1. There are 20 residues in the CDR3. The germline V gene encodes CDR1 MGHRA and CDR2 YSYEKL. The V and J ends lost 1 base and 5 bases, in that order; junction bases with no gene match: 21. The CDR3 reads CASSQAPSLLGQGEGYGYTF. The CDR3 DNA sequence: TGCGCCAGCAGCCAAGCTCCCTCCCTCCTCGGACAGGGCGAGGGGTATGGCTACACCTTC.

The V gene is TRBV6-1, the J gene TRBJ2-7; possibly TRBD1 for D (6 bases). Germline-derived CDR1 and CDR2 are MNHNS and SASEGT. The CDR3 is 15 residues long. Trimming shortened V by 1 base and J by 2 bases, and 12 bases separated the two germline ends. This CDR3 is CASSEGWTETYEQYF. The CDR3, as DNA: TGTGCCAGCAGTGAAGGGTGGACAGAGACCTACGAGCAGTACTTC.

This rearrangement joins TRBV7-6 to TRBJ2-3; 10 positions agree with TRBD2. CDR3 length: 18 amino acids. The V gene's germline CDR1 is SGHVS and CDR2 FNYEAQ. Germline trimming cut 5 bases from V and 5 bases from J; bases unmatched to any gene: 16. The CDR3 DNA reads as TGTGCCAGCAGCCAAAACCCCTCCCCTGGGACTAGCGTAGATACGCAGTATTTT. This encodes CASSQNPSPGTSVDTQYF.

V gene TRBV5-4 combines with J gene TRBJ2-2; no clear D gene. V dropped 5 bases and J dropped 6 bases, with 11 bases sitting between them. Germline CDR1 SGHNT, CDR2 YYREEE (reference sequence). The CDR3 is made up of 13 amino acids. The CDR3 reads CASSFARSGELFF. In nucleotides, the CDR3 is TGTGCCAGCAGTTTTGCTAGATCCGGGGAGCTGTTTTTT. Combining the CDR3 with reference TRBV5-4 and TRBJ2-2 gives the whole variable domain ETGVTQSPTHLIKTRGQQVTLRCSSQSGHNTVSWYQQALGQGPQFIFQYYREEENGRGNFPPRFSGLQFPNYSSELNVNALELDDSALYLCASSFARSGELFFGEGSRLTVL.